A selection of T cell receptor beta chains follows, all from one sample in a study of T cell responses to AZD1222 COVID-19 vaccine. Here immunoSEQ multiplex PCR was the method, and the copy in TCRdb shows in-frame clones only, minus some. The table includes about 94,000 clones, 85% detected once. Sequencing used peripheral blood, obtained 28 days after the second AZD1222 dose. The source of these receptors is an adult who received the AZD1222 COVID-19 vaccine. The CDR3 runs from the conserved cysteine through the conserved F or W. Each record gives: CDR3 protein, CDR3 DNA, V gene, clone size, CDR3 length, J gene, D gene. The D gene is left open where the match is weak. Some rows mark clone size as missing; the rest say once, few, many or name a class of expanded clone.

CASVDRGVTEAFF,TGTGCCAGCGTGGACAGGGGGGTCACTGAAGCTTTCTTT,TRBV28,-,13,TRBJ1-1,TRBD1
CASSLSGTVQETQYF,TGCGCCAGCAGCTTAAGTGGGACAGTCCAAGAGACCCAGTACTTC,TRBV5-1,-,15,TRBJ2-5,TRBD1
CASRLKGEVSGNTIYF,TGTGCCAGCAGGCTCAAGGGAGAGGTTTCTGGAAACACCATATATTTT,TRBV21-1,-,16,TRBJ1-3,-
CASSSSFGSYSEQFF,TGTGCCAGCAGTAGTAGCTTTGGTTCCTACAGTGAGCAGTTCTTC,TRBV2,once,15,TRBJ2-1,-
CASSIQDYSNQPQHF,TGTGCCAGTAGTATACAGGACTATAGCAATCAGCCCCAGCATTTT,TRBV19,few,15,TRBJ1-5,-
CASSLDAGSSYNEQFF,TGTGCCAGCAGCTTAGATGCAGGGAGCTCCTACAATGAGCAGTTCTTC,TRBV7-2,-,16,TRBJ2-1,-
CSVEGRGLNEQYF,TGCAGCGTTGAAGGAAGGGGGCTGAACGAGCAGTACTTC,TRBV29-1,-,13,TRBJ2-7,TRBD1
CASKRDQETQYF,TGTGCCAGCAAAAGGGACCAAGAGACCCAGTACTTC,TRBV7-8,-,12,TRBJ2-5,-
CASSWPPEGSNEKLFF,TGTGCCAGCAGCTGGCCTCCGGAGGGCTCTAATGAAAAACTGTTTTTT,TRBV7-8,-,16,TRBJ1-4,-
CASSQGRAVRLSQPQHF,TGCGCCAGCAGCCAAGGCAGGGCAGTCCGCCTCTCTCAGCCCCAGCATTTT,TRBV4-1,-,17,TRBJ1-5,-
CASSPLAGTGLASGNYEQYF,TGTGCCAGCTCACCCCTGGCAGGGACAGGGTTGGCTAGCGGGAACTACGAGCAGTACTTC,TRBV18,-,20,TRBJ2-7,-
CATSSRNGYTF,TGTGCCACCTCCTCAAGGAATGGCTACACCTTC,TRBV19,few,11,TRBJ1-2,-
CASSTGLARGDTQYF,TGTGCCAGCAGTACGGGACTAGCGCGGGGAGATACGCAGTATTTT,TRBV28,-,15,TRBJ2-3,TRBD2
CASSLRTGETDTQYF,TGTGCCAGCAGCTTGAGGACAGGGGAAACAGATACGCAGTATTTT,TRBV5-5,-,15,TRBJ2-3,TRBD1
CASLHGHGNTIYF,TGCGCCAGCCTACACGGGCATGGAAACACCATATATTTT,TRBV10-1,-,13,TRBJ1-3,-
CASSDTSDESSYNEQFF,TGTGCCAGCAGCGACACTAGCGACGAGAGCTCCTACAATGAGCAGTTCTTC,TRBV13,-,17,TRBJ2-1,TRBD2
CSVRLRPPGDTEAFF,TGCAGCGTTAGGTTGAGGCCCCCGGGGGACACTGAAGCTTTCTTT,TRBV29-1,-,15,TRBJ1-1,-
CASSVGLEGQLFF,TGTGCCAGCAGCGTAGGGCTAGAGGGACAACTGTTTTTT,TRBV9,-,13,TRBJ1-4,-
CASSYATGNEQYF,TGTGCCAGCTCCTACGCCACAGGGAACGAGCAGTACTTC,TRBV6-5,-,13,TRBJ2-7,-
CASSPYVVNEQFF,TGTGCCAGCAGCCCCTATGTGGTAAATGAGCAGTTCTTC,TRBV27,-,13,TRBJ2-1,-
CASSLGDRGAFNEQFF,TGTGCCAGCAGCTTAGGGGACAGGGGGGCCTTTAATGAGCAGTTCTTC,TRBV7-9,once,16,TRBJ2-1,TRBD1
CASSVEGVPYNEQFF,TGTGCCAGCAGCGTAGAAGGGGTCCCATACAATGAGCAGTTCTTC,TRBV9,-,15,TRBJ2-1,-
CSQADSSTDTQYF,TGCAGCCAAGCAGACTCTAGCACAGATACGCAGTATTTT,TRBV29-1,-,13,TRBJ2-3,-
CASSWGLAGMTGELFF,TGTGCCAGCAGCTGGGGACTAGCGGGAATGACCGGGGAGCTGTTTTTT,TRBV7-2,-,16,TRBJ2-2,TRBD2
CASSVRAGSTYEQYF,TGTGCCAGCAGCGTACGGGCAGGGAGTACCTACGAGCAGTACTTC,TRBV9,-,15,TRBJ2-7,-
CASSRPGWPHEAFF,TGTGCCAGCAGTCGCCCGGGTTGGCCCCACGAAGCTTTCTTT,TRBV6-2/TRBV6-3,-,14,TRBJ1-1,-
CASSLRSGTGQPQHF,TGTGCCAGCAGTTTGAGATCTGGTACGGGCCAGCCCCAGCATTTT,TRBV28,few,15,TRBJ1-5,-
CASSGRRGPDTQYF,TGTGCCAGCAGCGGGAGGAGGGGGCCAGATACGCAGTATTTT,TRBV7-8,-,14,TRBJ2-3,-
CAISGRGAVTDTQYF,TGTGCCATCAGTGGCAGGGGCGCGGTCACAGATACGCAGTATTTT,TRBV10-3,-,15,TRBJ2-3,-
CASSTNRAADTQYF,TGTGCCAGTAGTACGAACAGGGCAGCAGATACGCAGTATTTT,TRBV19,-,14,TRBJ2-3,-
CASSIGQGDGEQFF,TGCGCCAGCAGCATAGGACAGGGGGATGGTGAGCAGTTCTTC,TRBV5-1,once,14,TRBJ2-1,TRBD1
CASSDSRLGVRSYEQYF,TGTGCCAGCAGTGATTCCCGACTAGGCGTGAGGTCCTACGAGCAGTACTTC,TRBV2,-,17,TRBJ2-7,-
CASSLPQGFSEAFF,TGTGCCAGCAGTTTACCCCAGGGGTTCTCTGAAGCTTTCTTT,TRBV28,-,14,TRBJ1-1,-
CASSENPGTGPGQPQHF,TGCGCCAGCAGCGAGAACCCCGGGACAGGGCCGGGTCAGCCCCAGCATTTT,TRBV5-1,-,17,TRBJ1-5,TRBD1
CASSLERGSEAFF,TGTGCCAGCAGCTTAGAGAGGGGATCTGAAGCTTTCTTT,TRBV11-3,-,13,TRBJ1-1,-
CASSLARASMAYEQYF,TGTGCCAGCAGCTTGGCCCGGGCTAGCATGGCCTACGAGCAGTACTTC,TRBV5-5,-,16,TRBJ2-7,-
CASSVGGGGFDSPLHF,TGTGCCAGCAGCGTAGGCGGAGGGGGCTTCGATTCACCCCTCCACTTT,TRBV9,-,16,TRBJ1-6,TRBD1
CASSRPTGGNTEAFF,TGTGCCAGCAGCAGACCCACAGGGGGCAATACTGAAGCTTTCTTT,TRBV6-4,-,15,TRBJ1-1,TRBD1
CASSQIVGTSGRGYNEQFF,TGTGCCAGCAGCCAAATCGTGGGGACTAGCGGGAGGGGCTACAATGAGCAGTTCTTC,TRBV4-2,-,19,TRBJ2-1,TRBD2
CASSLDRVIGYTF,TGTGCCAGCAGCTTGGACAGGGTGATCGGCTACACCTTC,TRBV5-5,-,13,TRBJ1-2,-
CASSGTGSFPTDTQYF,TGTGCCAGCAGCGGGACAGGGTCTTTCCCCACAGATACGCAGTATTTT,TRBV9,-,16,TRBJ2-3,TRBD1
CSVETETQYF,TGCAGCGTTGAAACAGAGACCCAGTACTTC,TRBV29-1,-,10,TRBJ2-5,-
CAWKPGDGYTF,TGTGCCTGGAAGCCGGGGGACGGCTACACCTTC,TRBV30,-,11,TRBJ1-2,-
CASSLGPTGGYTF,TGTGCCAGCAGCTTAGGGCCTACTGGGGGCTACACCTTC,TRBV11-2,-,13,TRBJ1-2,-
CAISESWAGNTEAFF,TGTGCCATCAGTGAGTCGTGGGCTGGGAACACTGAAGCTTTCTTT,TRBV10-3,-,15,TRBJ1-1,-
CASSLDRGYTF,TGTGCCAGCAGCTTAGACCGTGGCTACACCTTC,TRBV5-5,-,11,TRBJ1-2,-
CASSDTGRNTEAFF,TGTGCCAGCAGTGATACGGGGAGGAACACTGAAGCTTTCTTT,TRBV6-1,-,14,TRBJ1-1,-
CASSLDLSQNYNEQFF,TGTGCCAGCAGCTTAGATCTAAGCCAAAACTACAATGAGCAGTTCTTC,TRBV11-2,-,16,TRBJ2-1,-
CATGTGDVPQHF,TGTGCCACCGGGACAGGGGATGTGCCCCAGCATTTT,TRBV19,-,12,TRBJ1-5,TRBD1
CASSIQGQVSNQPQHF,TGTGCCAGTAGTATACAGGGCCAGGTTAGCAATCAGCCCCAGCATTTT,TRBV19,-,16,TRBJ1-5,-
CASSYPLGQVVHYEQYF,TGTGCCAGCAGTTACCCCTTGGGACAGGTAGTGCACTACGAGCAGTACTTC,TRBV6-2/TRBV6-3,-,17,TRBJ2-7,TRBD1
CASSRLGGPAGELFF,TGTGCCAGCAGCCGGTTAGGGGGACCGGCCGGGGAGCTGTTTTTT,TRBV14,once,15,TRBJ2-2,-
CASSQGRGVAGVEDEQFF,TGCGCCAGCAGCCAGGGACGGGGAGTGGCGGGAGTTGAGGATGAGCAGTTCTTC,TRBV4-3,-,18,TRBJ2-1,TRBD2
CATSTNLAGGPYEQYF,TGTGCCACCAGCACAAACCTGGCGGGAGGGCCCTACGAGCAGTACTTC,TRBV15,-,16,TRBJ2-7,TRBD2
CASSDSWAGVDEQFF,TGTGCCAGCAGTGACTCGTGGGCGGGGGTGGATGAGCAGTTCTTC,TRBV6-4,-,15,TRBJ2-1,TRBD2
CASTLIGQGQEKLFF,TGTGCCAGCACCCTAATTGGACAGGGTCAGGAAAAACTGTTTTTT,TRBV28,few,15,TRBJ1-4,TRBD1
CASSVASNQPQHF,TGTGCCAGCAGCGTAGCGAGCAATCAGCCCCAGCATTTT,TRBV9,few,13,TRBJ1-5,-
CASSHNSVGELFF,TGTGCCAGCAGCCACAATTCGGTTGGGGAGCTGTTTTTT,TRBV5-4,-,13,TRBJ2-2,-
CASSLDRVTDTQYF,TGTGCCAGCAGCTTAGACAGGGTGACAGATACGCAGTATTTT,TRBV5-6,-,14,TRBJ2-3,TRBD1